This TCR beta chain was identified in a study of tumor-infiltrating lymphocytes in oesophageal squamous cell carcinoma. Germline CDR1 and CDR2: MNHNY and SVGAGI (reference sequence). This CDR3 comprises 14 residues. TCRdb used MiXCR to reprocess the PCR reads, holding one entry per CDR3 protein. The table records roughly 17,000 distinct CDR3 sequences, roughly half of them present only once. The chain carries TRBV6-6 and TRBJ2-4; 7 bases agree with TRBD2. With the DNA end fitting TRBJ2-5 better, the J assignment may be wrong. The sequence was collected from a male donor with esophageal squamous cell carcinoma. Sequences were obtained from esophageal tumor tissue. The CDR3 sequence: CASSYPGGQETQYF. The CDR3 nucleotides are TGTGCCAGCAGTTACCCCGGGGGGCAAGAGACCCAGTACTTC.